The 8 T cell receptor beta chains given below trace back to one sample, sequenced in a study of cytomegalovirus exposure and HLA in healthy donors. In the PCR, 60 Vbeta and 13 Jbeta primers were used. Assay: immunoSEQ multiplex PCR; the TCRdb copy retains only in-frame clones and omits some. The profile shows approximately 100,000 clones, 84% of them singletons. The sequenced sample consisted of PBMCs. These receptors were obtained from a woman in her late teens or twenties in good health and CMV-seronegative.

The chain links TRBV2 to TRBJ2-2; TRBD2 agrees at 7 bases. Trimming cost V 4 bases and J 6 bases; bases outside gene matches: 2. The CDR3 is 13 residues long. The germline V gene has CDR1 SNHLY and CDR2 FYNNEI. This CDR3 is CASSVAGAGELFF. The CDR3 coding sequence is TGTGCCAGCAGTGTTGCGGGAGCCGGGGAGCTGTTTTTT.

This chain uses TRBV18 with TRBJ2-5; TRBD1 agrees at 10 bases. Per germline, CDR1 KGHSH and CDR2 LQKENI. This CDR3 contains 14 residues. Losses at the gene ends were 4 bases for V and 5 bases for J; bases not matched to a gene: 4. DNA of the CDR3: TGTGCCAGCTCACATGGGACAGGGGCTGAGACCCAGTACTTC. Translating it yields CASSHGTGAETQYF. Full variable domain (outside the CDR3, taken from reference TRBV18 and TRBJ2-5): NAGVMQNPRHLVRRRGQEARLRCSPMKGHSHVYWYRQLPEEGLKFMVYLQKENIIDESGMPKERFSAEFPKEGPSILRIQQVVRGDSAAYFCASSHGTGAETQYFGPGTRLLVL.

J is TRBJ2-7 and V is TRBV6-5, with a weak D call TRBD2 (6 bases). CDR1 is MNHEY, CDR2 SVGAGI, per germline. Trimming took 6 bases from V and 1 from J, leaving 16 bases between them. This CDR3 comprises 15 residues. CDR3 sequence reads: CASRGTVAGSYEQYF. Here the CDR3 DNA reads TGTGCCAGCAGGGGGACGGTTGCGGGATCCTACGAGCAGTACTTC.

The chain uses TRBV5-6 and TRBJ2-1; weak D call: TRBD1 (5 bases). Germline values: CDR1 SGHDT, CDR2 YYEEEE. CDR3 size: 10 residues. V was shortened by 7 bases and J by 10 bases, with 9 bases between the two germline ends. The CDR3, as DNA: TGTGCCAGCGGAAACAGGGAGCAGTTCTTC. Amino acid sequence: CASGNREQFF.

The genes are TRBV11-1 and TRBJ1-1; TRBD1 matches 7 bases. Germline V CDR1 and CDR2: SGHAT, FQDESV (reference sequence). Trimming took 3 bases from V and 6 from J; bases not matched to a gene: 4. This CDR3 has 13 residues. The CDR3 here is CASSFTGEAEAFF. CDR3 in DNA: TGTGCCAGCAGCTTTACAGGGGAAGCTGAAGCTTTCTTT.

This rearrangement joins TRBV29-1 to TRBJ2-5; TRBD1 agrees at 9 bases. The J call may be mistaken, given a closer DNA end match to TRBJ2-7. Germline V gives CDR1 SQVTM, CDR2 ANQGSEA. This CDR3 region has 13 residues. The CDR3 DNA reads as TGCAGCGCTGGTCCGGGACAGGGTTTCGAGCAGTACTTC. Encoded protein: CSAGPGQGFEQYF.

V gene TRBV28 combines with J gene TRBJ2-3; 14 bases map to TRBD2. The CDR3 has 18 amino acids. V shed 4 bases and J 2 bases; nucleotides not matched to a gene: 8. Germline assignment: CDR1 MDHEN and CDR2 SYDVKM. This CDR3 is CASSSTGLAGGYTDTQYF. The CDR3 nucleotides are TGTGCCAGCAGTTCAACCGGACTAGCGGGGGGATACACAGATACGCAGTATTTT.

CDR3 DNA sequence: TGTGCCAGCAGTTTAGGGCTTCACAGGGGGCTCGCTGAAGCTTTCTTT. Protein product: CASSLGLHRGLAEAFF. The J gene is TRBJ1-1, the V gene TRBV27; 9 bases match TRBD1. With 2 bases clipped from V and 6 bases from J, the junction kept 10 bases outside the gene matches. The germline V gene encodes CDR1 MNHEY and CDR2 SMNVEV (reference sequence). The CDR3 sequence is 16 residues long.